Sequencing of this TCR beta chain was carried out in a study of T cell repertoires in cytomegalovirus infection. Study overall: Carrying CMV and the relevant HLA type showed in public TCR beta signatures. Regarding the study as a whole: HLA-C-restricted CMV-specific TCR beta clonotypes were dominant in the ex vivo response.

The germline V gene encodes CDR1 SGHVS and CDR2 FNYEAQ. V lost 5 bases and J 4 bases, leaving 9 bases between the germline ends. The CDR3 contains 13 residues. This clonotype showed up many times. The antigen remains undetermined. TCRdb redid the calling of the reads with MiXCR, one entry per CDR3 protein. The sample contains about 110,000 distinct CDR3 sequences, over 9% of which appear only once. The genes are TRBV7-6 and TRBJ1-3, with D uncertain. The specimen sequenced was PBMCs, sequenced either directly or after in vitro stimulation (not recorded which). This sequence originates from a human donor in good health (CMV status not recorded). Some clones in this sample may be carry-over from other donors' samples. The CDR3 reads CASSQDRGNTIYF. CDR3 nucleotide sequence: TGTGCCAGCAGCCAAGACCGGGGAAACACCATATATTTT.